Presented here are 9 T cell receptor beta chains from one specimen sequenced in a study of long-term antiretroviral therapy in people with HIV (dated by TCRdb to 2022 to 2024). Sequencing of the TRB variable region was done with the immunoSEQ hsTCRB v3.0 assay at survey level resolution. TCRdb carries this immuneACCESS record with in-frame sequences only. Its versions omit some clonotypes, under half of them owing to an unresolved V gene in the studies checked, with the rest unexplained. The sample table lists about 48,000 clones, about 80% of them with a count of one. Roughly 3.2% of the sample rests with the top ten. The sequencing used unsorted PBMCs, collected 0.8 years after starting antiretroviral therapy. The source is a woman younger than 35 with HIV.

The chain has TRBV10-3 and TRBJ2-7; no clear D. Trimming shortened V by 7 bases and J by 3 bases, and 25 bases separated the two germline ends. This CDR3 has 17 amino acids. Germline loops: CDR1 ENHRY, CDR2 SYGVKD. CDR3 coding DNA: TGTGCCATCACCCGACGTGGGAAAGACCCTCAGAGCTACGAGCAGTACTTC. Translation gives CAITRRGKDPQSYEQYF.

The chain employs TRBV18 and TRBJ2-6; D unresolved. The germline CDR1 and CDR2 sequences are KGHSH and LQKENI. This CDR3 has 15 residues. The V end lost 3 bases, the J end lost 0 bases, and 6 bases lay between the germline ends. The CDR3 DNA reads TGTGCCAGCTCACCGTATGACTCTGGGGCCAACGTCCTGACTTTC. It encodes CASSPYDSGANVLTF.

This chain connects TRBV28 to TRBJ2-5; TRBD2 agrees at 10 bases. CDR3 length equals 15 residues. After removal of 4 bases from V and 4 bases from J, the junction contained 6 bases not matched to a gene. Germline V gene sequence: CDR1 MDHEN, CDR2 SYDVKM. The CDR3 region is CASSSLAGEAETQYF. The CDR3 coding sequence is TGTGCCAGCAGTTCCCTAGCGGGAGAGGCAGAGACCCAGTACTTC.

The chain joins TRBV25-1 to TRBJ1-1, with D hard to call. CDR1 and CDR2 (germline): MGHDK, SYGVNS. CDR3 size: 17 residues. V shed 3 bases and J shed 1 base, with 18 bases lying between them. CDR3 in DNA: TGTGCCAGCAGTGATTGGGGTGTACAGCGACCGAACACTGAAGCTTTCTTT. Translating it yields CASSDWGVQRPNTEAFF.

The chain carries TRBV7-2 and TRBJ2-5; possible D gene TRBD2, 5 bases. Germline CDR1 SGHTA, CDR2 FQGNSA. V was pared by 5 bases and J by 5 bases, with 18 bases between. This CDR3 is 15 amino acids long. The CDR3 protein is CASSPGLAGSETQYF. The CDR3 bases are TGTGCCAGCAGCCCCGGCCTGGCGGGTTCGGAGACCCAGTACTTC.

This chain uses TRBV6-6 with TRBJ2-3, with 7 bases aligning to TRBD1. The CDR3 totals 15 residues. V gave up 2 bases and J gave up 1 base; unmatched junction bases: 3. Per germline, CDR1 MNHNY and CDR2 SVGAGI (reference sequence). The CDR3 reads CASSYTQGGTDTQYF. The CDR3 region has the DNA TGTGCCAGCAGTTACACCCAGGGGGGCACAGATACGCAGTATTTT.

This chain uses TRBV7-2 with TRBJ1-2; the match to TRBD1 covers 7 bases. Germline V CDR1 and CDR2: SGHTA, FQGNSA. This CDR3 comprises 17 residues. V dropped 1 base and J dropped 4; count of bases not matched to a gene: 12. The CDR3 DNA reads as TGTGCCAGCAGCTTAGACTCCAGACAGGGAGGGTCCTATGGCTACACCTTC. It yields the protein CASSLDSRQGGSYGYTF.

This rearrangement joins TRBV13 to TRBJ1-2; D not certain. Trimming pared 5 bases from V and 8 bases from J, leaving 12 bases between. Germline V gene lookup returns CDR1 PRHDT and CDR2 FYEKMQ (reference sequence). This CDR3 is built from 12 residues. CDR3 region: CASSPRYQGYTF. CDR3 in DNA: TGTGCCAGCAGCCCCCGGTATCAAGGCTACACCTTC.

This chain joins TRBV7-8 and TRBJ2-7; D is uncertain. The ends were cut back, 2 bases at V and 3 bases at J, with 5 bases in the middle. CDR1 and CDR2 (germline): SGHVS, FQNEAQ. The CDR3 extends over 12 amino acids. This CDR3 is CASSLKGYEQYF. CDR3 DNA: TGTGCCAGCAGCTTAAAGGGCTACGAGCAGTACTTC.